Listed below are T cell receptor beta chains from one sample, sequenced in a study of tumor T cells in aggressive B-cell lymphoma. Libraries were prepared by immunoSEQ multiplex PCR; TCRdb keeps only in-frame clonotypes and omits some of them. The sample holds about 3,500 clones; 86% are singletons and the top ten take 5.8%. Sequenced sample: tumor tissue. Every receptor here comes from an adult with diffuse large B cell lymphoma. CDR3s include the opening cysteine and the closing phenylalanine or tryptophan. The order of the fields is D gene, clone size, J gene, V gene, CDR3 protein, CDR3 DNA. A D gene is named only where the DNA matches it firmly. Clone size is not always given. Where it is, it says once, few, many or a class for expanded clones.

TRBD2 . TRBJ2-1 TRBV4-2 CASSPRTSGSSDEQFF TGTGCCAGCAGCCCCCGAACTAGCGGGAGTTCGGATGAGCAGTTCTTC
TRBD1 . TRBJ1-4 TRBV11-2 CASSLGNRGPEKLFF TGTGCCAGCAGCTTGGGGAACAGGGGACCCGAAAAACTGTTTTTT
TRBD1 . TRBJ2-3 TRBV7-2 CASSSGTGKDTQYF TGTGCCAGCAGCTCCGGGACAGGGAAAGATACGCAGTATTTT
. . TRBJ2-7 TRBV18 CASSPLRGEQYF TGTGCCAGCTCACCCCTCCGGGGCGAGCAGTACTTC
. . TRBJ2-7 TRBV29-1 CSVEALQEPYEQYF TGCAGCGTTGAAGCCCTTCAGGAACCCTACGAGCAGTACTTC
. . TRBJ2-7 TRBV11-2 CASSWGEKGSYEQYF TGTGCCAGCAGCTGGGGGGAGAAGGGCTCCTACGAGCAGTACTTC
. . TRBJ2-5 TRBV29-1 CSVYREETQYF TGCAGCGTTTACAGGGAAGAGACCCAGTACTTC
TRBD1 . TRBJ1-5 TRBV30 CAWSPPGTGGNQPQHF TGTGCCTGGAGCCCACCAGGGACAGGGGGCAATCAGCCCCAGCATTTT
. . TRBJ1-1 TRBV5-1 CASSLVLYTTEAFF TGCGCCAGCAGCTTGGTATTATACACCACTGAAGCTTTCTTT
. . TRBJ2-3 TRBV9 CASSVSLSTDTQYF TGTGCCAGCAGCGTATCCCTCTCCACAGATACGCAGTATTTT
. . TRBJ2-1 TRBV19 CTSRGLLGGFF TGTACCAGTAGGGGACTCCTCGGCGGGTTCTTC
TRBD1 . TRBJ2-2 TRBV19 CASSQTGLTGELFF TGTGCCAGTAGCCAGACAGGGCTCACCGGGGAGCTGTTTTTT
. . TRBJ1-1 TRBV5-1 CASRDNTVDTEAFF TGCGCCAGCAGGGACAATACGGTGGACACTGAAGCTTTCTTT
. . TRBJ2-7 TRBV15 CATSRDGGSTGPSEQYF TGTGCCACCAGCAGAGACGGAGGGTCGACGGGGCCTTCCGAGCAGTACTTC
. once TRBJ2-7 TRBV29-1 CSVDGRNSYEQYF TGCAGCGTTGATGGGAGAAACTCCTACGAGCAGTACTTC
. once TRBJ2-1 TRBV7-9 CASSLAESSYNEQFF TGTGCCAGCAGCTTAGCGGAGAGCTCCTACAATGAGCAGTTCTTC
. . TRBJ1-5 TRBV7-9 CASSFGVESQPQHF TGTGCCAGCAGCTTTGGCGTGGAGTCTCAGCCCCAGCATTTT
. . TRBJ1-2 TRBV2 CASSETPGNYGYTF TGTGCCAGCAGTGAAACCCCGGGGAACTATGGCTACACCTTC
TRBD2 . TRBJ2-2 TRBV30 CAWTSGTGELFF TGTGCCTGGACTAGCGGCACCGGGGAGCTGTTTTTT
TRBD1 . TRBJ1-5 TRBV15 CATSTGTGDNQPQHF TGTGCCACCAGCACCGGGACAGGGGACAATCAGCCCCAGCATTTT
. once TRBJ2-7 TRBV14 CASSQESGARGEQYF TGTGCCAGCAGCCAAGAGAGCGGAGCCCGGGGCGAGCAGTACTTC
TRBD1 . TRBJ1-2 TRBV4-1 CASSQETGVYGYTF TGCGCCAGCAGCCAAGAAACAGGGGTTTATGGCTACACCTTC
. . TRBJ2-6 TRBV27 CASRGGGSLGANVLTF TGTGCCAGCAGGGGCGGGGGCAGTTTAGGGGCCAACGTCCTGACTTTC
TRBD2 . TRBJ2-1 TRBV28 CASSLPPGLAGGRPYNEQFF TGTGCCAGCAGTTTACCCCCGGGACTAGCGGGAGGGCGGCCCTACAATGAGCAGTTCTTC
. . TRBJ1-1 TRBV29-1 CSVARERGYRTFF TGCAGCGTCGCGAGGGAAAGAGGGTATAGGACTTTCTTT
. few TRBJ2-6 TRBV19 CASSIRSARAISGANVLTF TGTGCCAGTAGTATAAGATCGGCCAGGGCGATCTCTGGGGCCAACGTCCTGACTTTC
. . TRBJ2-7 TRBV10-3 CAISGEGGSIHEQYF TGTGCCATCAGTGGAGAGGGGGGGAGCATCCACGAGCAGTACTTC
. . TRBJ2-5 TRBV6-1 CASGSSGRGQETQYF TGTGCCAGCGGGTCGAGCGGCAGGGGCCAAGAGACCCAGTACTTC
. . TRBJ1-2 TRBV28 CASSRGAGEGYTF TGTGCCAGCAGTCGGGGGGCAGGGGAGGGCTACACCTTC
TRBD2 . TRBJ2-7 TRBV18 CASSHGLAASSYEQYF TGTGCCAGCTCTCACGGACTAGCGGCAAGCTCCTACGAGCAGTACTTC
TRBD1 once TRBJ1-2 TRBV27 CASYQGQGSLDGYTF TGTGCCAGCTACCAAGGACAGGGAAGCCTGGATGGCTACACCTTC
. . TRBJ1-6 TRBV4-1 CASSQASQGQDSPLHF TGCGCCAGCAGCCAGGCCTCGCAGGGGCAGGATTCACCCCTCCACTTT
TRBD2 . TRBJ2-4 TRBV5-1 CASSFNAGGVVNIQYF TGCGCCAGCAGCTTCAACGCGGGAGGGGTGGTAAACATTCAGTACTTC
. once TRBJ1-5 TRBV5-5 CASSLLLNQPQHF TGTGCCAGCAGCTTGCTTCTCAATCAGCCCCAGCATTTT
TRBD1 . TRBJ2-5 TRBV4-1 CASSQDWQGVLDETQYF TGCGCCAGCAGCCAAGACTGGCAGGGGGTCCTTGATGAGACCCAGTACTTC
. . TRBJ2-7 TRBV4-2 CASSPGGSSYEQYF TGTGCCAGCAGCCCCGGCGGAAGCTCCTACGAGCAGTACTTC
. once TRBJ1-3 TRBV6-5 CASSPLGFSGNTIYF TGTGCCAGCAGTCCCCTCGGGTTCTCTGGAAACACCATATATTTT
TRBD1 few TRBJ2-7 TRBV7-2 CASSQDRGREQYF TGTGCCAGCAGCCAGGACAGGGGTCGGGAGCAGTACTTC
. . TRBJ1-1 TRBV28 CASSLGSAGEAFF TGTGCCAGCAGTTTGGGGTCCGCAGGGGAAGCTTTCTTT
. . TRBJ2-2 TRBV19 CASSIGSGSNTGELFF TGTGCCAGTAGTATCGGTAGCGGTTCGAACACCGGGGAGCTGTTTTTT
. once TRBJ2-1 TRBV29-1 CSVEPTTSDYNEQFF TGCAGCGTTGAACCCACTACGTCTGATTACAATGAGCAGTTCTTC
. once TRBJ2-5 TRBV14 CASSQGGPETQYF TGTGCCAGCAGCCAAGGGGGGCCCGAGACCCAGTACTTC
. . TRBJ2-1 TRBV7-9 CASSPVNEQFF TGTGCCAGCAGCCCCGTGAATGAGCAGTTCTTC
. . TRBJ2-7 TRBV4-1 CASSQGLGLGDEQYF TGCGCCAGCAGCCAAGGGTTAGGCCTGGGCGACGAGCAGTACTTC
TRBD1 . TRBJ1-5 TRBV19 CATHRGPFSNQPQHF TGTGCCACCCACAGGGGGCCTTTTAGCAATCAGCCCCAGCATTTT
. . TRBJ1-3 TRBV27 CASSFTGITGNTIYF TGTGCCAGCAGTTTTACGGGTATAACTGGAAACACCATATATTTT
. . TRBJ2-1 TRBV9 CASSANYEQFF TGTGCCAGCAGCGCGAACTATGAGCAGTTCTTC
. . TRBJ1-2 TRBV7-6 CASSPNTARDGYTF TGTGCCAGCAGCCCGAACACTGCCCGGGATGGCTACACCTTC
. few TRBJ2-1 TRBV6-4 CASSDSGGSFGEQFF TGTGCCAGCAGTGACTCGGGTGGCTCCTTCGGGGAGCAGTTCTTC
. . TRBJ1-1 TRBV12-5 CASGLTRGGNTEAFF TGTGCTAGTGGTTTAACCCGGGGGGGGAACACTGAAGCTTTCTTT
. . TRBJ1-1 TRBV7-3 CASSLVWNTEAFF TGTGCCAGCAGCTTAGTATGGAACACTGAAGCTTTCTTT